This entry is about one TCR beta chain. This sample is part of a study of blood T cell repertoires in COVID-19. Study-level information: Some COVID-19 samples were acute and others convalescent; all came from the United States, Italy and Spain. T cells, B-cell-depleted T cells, or PBMCs provided the cDNA or gDNA that served as material.

Repertoires were generated with immunoSEQ multiplex PCR, while TCRdb's copy carries only in-frame clones and drops some. In the table there are 48,000 or so clones, just over 85% of which are singletons. Seattle patients were enrolled during active infection and followed longitudinally. This sequence was found in a woman of 80 years or more with COVID-19, enrolled during active disease. Input material: peripheral blood.

The CDR3 protein is CASSPGHPGRNTIYF. As DNA, the CDR3 is TGTGCCAGCAGCCCGGGACATCCTGGTAGAAACACCATATATTTT. The J gene is TRBJ1-3, the V gene TRBV6-6, with D possibly TRBD1 on 6 matching bases. The CDR3 length is 15 residues. V lost 6 bases and J 5 bases, leaving 17 bases between the germline ends. From germline, CDR1 is MNHNY and CDR2 SVGAGI (reference sequence).